The text below deals with one T cell receptor beta chain. Its antigen is not identified. The data were taken from a study of cytomegalovirus exposure and HLA in healthy donors. At the level of the study: The study placed 80% to 85% of its 398 genotyped donors in the Caucasian-associated ancestry cluster.

General observations from the study: Most of the TCR beta V segments (in an earlier analysis) were productive either about 87% or about 30% of the time. What a later analysis reportedly showed was that an Asian-associated ancestry cluster had fewer N-insertions than the approximately 700-donor mean. CMV serostatus was the sole immune exposure information available.

The CDR3 length is 14 residues. CDR1 and CDR2 from the germline V gene are SGHVS and FQNEAQ. V lost 2 bases and J lost 5, with 12 bases in between. 13 Jbeta primers and 60 Vbeta primers were used for the PCR. Generated by immunoSEQ multiplex PCR, the TCRdb table keeps only in-frame clones and is missing some. This sample contains 80,000 or so clones. The rearrangement links TRBV7-8 to TRBJ2-5, with a weak D call TRBD1 (5 bases). Specimen: PBMCs. The TCR sequence derives from a man aged 45-65 years in good health and CMV-seropositive. The CDR3 loop is CASSLIAAGETQYF. The CDR3 DNA reads TGTGCCAGCAGCTTAATAGCTGCAGGGGAGACCCAGTACTTC. Complete variable domain (other parts from reference TRBV7-8 and TRBJ2-5): GAGVSQSPRYKVAKRGQDVALRCDPISGHVSLFWYQQALGQGPEFLTYFQNEAQLDKSGLPSDRFFAERPEGSVSTLKIQRTQQEDSAVYLCASSLIAAGETQYFGPGTRLLVL.